The rows below give T cell receptor beta chains drawn from one sample of a study of blood T cell repertoires in COVID-19. Here immunoSEQ multiplex PCR was the method, and the copy in TCRdb shows in-frame clones only, minus some. The table records over 200,000 clones, 88% of them present only once. The sample comprised peripheral blood. The source of these receptors is a woman between 25 and 40 years old with acute or convalescent COVID-19. Both conserved end residues are part of each CDR3. D genes are given only for firm matches. Clone size is shown for a subset of rows, as once, few, many or a class of expanded clone.

clone_size j_call cdr3_length d_call v_call cdr3_nt cdr3_aa
NA TRBJ2-1 16 NA TRBV9 TGTGCCAGCAATCGCGCAGGGGGGAGCTCCTACAATGAGCAGTTCTTC CASNRAGGSSYNEQFF
NA TRBJ2-2 16 NA TRBV5-1 TGCGCCAGCAGCCCTAAGGCTAGCGTCCCCACCGGGGAGCTGTTTTTT CASSPKASVPTGELFF
NA TRBJ2-1 16 TRBD2 TRBV5-1 TGCGCCAGCAGCTCCGGACTAGCGCCCTTCTACAATGAGCAGTTCTTC CASSSGLAPFYNEQFF
NA TRBJ2-3 17 TRBD2 TRBV19 TGTGCCAGTAGTATGAGAATAGCGGGAGGGCAAACAGATACGCAGTATTTT CASSMRIAGGQTDTQYF
few TRBJ2-2 16 NA TRBV7-9 TGTGCCAGCAGCTTACCCAGCGAGATTAACACCGGGGAGCTGTTTTTT CASSLPSEINTGELFF
NA TRBJ2-5 16 NA TRBV6-5 TGTGCCAGCAGTTACTCCGGGGGGCGCGTGTTAGAGACCCAGTACTTC CASSYSGGRVLETQYF
NA TRBJ2-3 20 TRBD2 TRBV11-3 TGTGCCAGCAGCTTACTAGGTTTTCGAGCGGGAGGGCCGGGGACAGATACGCAGTATTTT CASSLLGFRAGGPGTDTQYF
NA TRBJ2-1 17 TRBD2 TRBV9 TGTGCCAGCAGCGTAGGCTCTCTAGCGGGTAGCTACAATGAGCAGTTCTTC CASSVGSLAGSYNEQFF
NA TRBJ2-7 14 NA TRBV12-5 TGTGCTAGTGGCCAAACTCCGAACTCCTACGAGCAGTACTTC CASGQTPNSYEQYF
NA TRBJ2-1 12 TRBD1 TRBV30 TGTGCCTGGAGTCCCGGACAGGGGGTCTGCTTCTTC CAWSPGQGVCFF
medium-sized TRBJ1-1 13 NA TRBV12-3/TRBV12-4 TGTGCCAGCAGCTTACAGGGGAACACTGAAGCTTTCTTT CASSLQGNTEAFF
NA TRBJ2-1 14 TRBD1 TRBV13 TGTGCCAGCAGCCCGGACAGGGAGTACAATGAGCAGTTCTTC CASSPDREYNEQFF
once TRBJ2-3 15 TRBD2 TRBV6-2/TRBV6-3 TGTGCCAGCAGTTGGACTAGCGGGGGTACAGATACGCAGTATTTT CASSWTSGGTDTQYF
NA TRBJ1-2 16 NA TRBV14 TGTGCCAGCAGCCAAGAAAGAACAGGCACCAACTATGGCTACACCTTC CASSQERTGTNYGYTF
NA TRBJ2-1 16 TRBD2 TRBV7-6 TGTGCCAGCAGCTTGGGACTAGCGGGAGTATACAATGAGCAGTTCTTC CASSLGLAGVYNEQFF
once TRBJ2-1 15 TRBD2 TRBV9 TGTGCCAGCAGCGTAGGCCCAGCGGGATCTGATGAGCAGTTCTTC CASSVGPAGSDEQFF
NA TRBJ2-7 14 TRBD1 TRBV5-5 TGTGCCAGCAGCTTGCCAGGGGGTGTGTACGAGCAGTACTTC CASSLPGGVYEQYF
NA TRBJ2-7 13 TRBD1 TRBV6-5 TGTGCCAGCAGTCGGGACAGGGGGAACGAGCAGTACTTC CASSRDRGNEQYF
NA TRBJ2-7 14 TRBD1 TRBV6-5 TGTGCCAGCAGCGCGACAGGGAACTCCTACGAGCAGTACTTC CASSATGNSYEQYF
NA TRBJ2-1 16 TRBD2 TRBV7-9 TGTGCCAGCAGCTCTAGCGGGAGTGCCTCCTACAATGAGCAGTTCTTC CASSSSGSASYNEQFF